This is a list of T cell receptor beta chains from one sample in a study of cytomegalovirus exposure and HLA in healthy donors. Sequencing used immunoSEQ multiplex PCR; TCRdb keeps in-frame clones, though not all of them. This sample has about 98,000 clones, with roughly nine tenths found just once. The sample comprised PBMCs. The source of these receptors is a woman aged 25 to 39 in good health and CMV-seronegative. Each CDR3 is given without its conserved first and last residue. The size of a clone is reported for some rows only, either as once, few or many, or as a class for expanded clones.

j_call clone_size v_call cdr3_length cdr3_aa
TRBJ1-2 few TRBV6-5 12 ASSNYDRNYGYT
TRBJ2-7 - TRBV4-1 12 ASSQEGTGGEQY
TRBJ2-3 - TRBV2 13 ASRLPSGYTDTQY
TRBJ2-7 - TRBV7-2 12 ASSRPGGGSEQY
TRBJ2-1 once TRBV9 14 ASSVGGNRVYNEQF
TRBJ1-6 - TRBV7-9 13 ASSLGQGANSPLH
TRBJ1-1 once TRBV5-1 12 ASSIRHPDTEAF
TRBJ1-5 - TRBV9 15 ASSPPVGAFRWQPQH
TRBJ2-3 - TRBV2 13 ASSARQGPTDTQY
TRBJ1-1 - TRBV2 11 ASSVSRNTEAF
TRBJ2-1 - TRBV7-3 13 ASSLISGEHNEQF
TRBJ2-1 - TRBV4-2 13 ASSSPRGTYNEQF
TRBJ1-1 few TRBV10-3 9 AISEGAMVM
TRBJ1-1 - TRBV5-1 11 ASSLFSGDEAF
TRBJ2-7 once TRBV5-8 14 ASSLEEAGSSYEQY